Shown below are 29 T cell receptor beta chains from a single sample sequenced in a study of blood T cell repertoires in COVID-19. TCRdb's table, derived via immunoSEQ multiplex PCR, lists solely in-frame clones and lacks some. Among 100,000 to 150,000 clones, about 89% were seen once, and the ten largest hold about 4.4%. Specimen: peripheral blood. The receptors stem from a man aged 60 to 69 with COVID-19, enrolled during active disease.

In this sample, this clone turned up once. Other DNA variants within this sample encode the same CDR3. The V and J genes are TRBV5-1 and TRBJ1-4; no firm D call. The CDR3 length is 17 residues. The V and J ends lost 3 bases and 0 bases respectively, with 15 bases between them. The germline V gene has CDR1 SGHRS and CDR2 YFSETQ. The CDR3 reads CASSSYPTSATNEKLFF. DNA of the CDR3: TGCGCCAGCAGCTCGTATCCCACAAGTGCAACTAATGAAAAACTGTTTTTT.

The chain uses TRBV12-3 or TRBV12-4 and TRBJ1-3, with D possibly being TRBD1 (6 bases). Trimming removed 11 bases at V and 0 bases at J, with 11 bases between. The CDR3 is 13 amino acids. The CDR3 sequence: CAYNRVSGNTIYF. The CDR3 DNA reads as TGTGCCTACAACAGGGTCTCTGGAAACACCATATATTTT.

The rearrangement uses TRBV7-8 and TRBJ2-2, with 11 bases that match TRBD2. Germline loops: CDR1 SGHVS, CDR2 FQNEAQ. This CDR3 has 15 residues. The trim removed 5 bases at V and 3 bases at J, leaving 2 bases unmatched. CDR3 sequence (DNA): TGTGCCAGCAGCCGACTAGCGGGGTACACCGGGGAGCTGTTTTTT. Translation gives CASSRLAGYTGELFF.

This clone was seen only once. V is TRBV19 and J is TRBJ1-4; D is undetermined. V lost 3 bases and J 6 bases, leaving 8 bases between the germline ends. The CDR3 runs 13 residues. Per the germline V gene, CDR1 is LNHDA and CDR2 is SQIVND (reference sequence). CDR3 amino acids: CASSISYDEKLFF. CDR3 nucleotide sequence: TGTGCCAGTAGTATTAGCTACGATGAAAAACTGTTTTTT.

The chain employs TRBV2 and TRBJ1-3; D unresolved. The germline V gene encodes CDR1 SNHLY and CDR2 FYNNEI. The germline V and J ends were trimmed by 4 bases and 3 bases, with 10 bases remaining between them. This CDR3 is 14 amino acids long. The CDR3 reads CASSGRGLGNTIYF. The DNA of the CDR3 is TGTGCCAGCAGTGGCCGTGGGCTTGGAAACACCATATATTTT.

CDR3 amino acids: CATNRAYNSPLHF. The DNA for the CDR3 is TGTGCCACCAACAGGGCCTATAATTCACCCCTCCACTTT. J is TRBJ1-6 and V is TRBV6-6, with D perhaps TRBD1 (6 bases). CDR3 size: 13 residues. V lost 10 bases and J 2 bases, leaving 9 bases between the germline ends. Germline-derived CDR1 and CDR2 are MNHNY and SVGAGI (reference sequence).

V is TRBV28 and J is TRBJ1-4; D remains unclear. The CDR3 is 14 amino acids. V was pared by 6 bases and J by 2 bases, with 10 bases between. CDR1 is MDHEN, CDR2 SYDVKM, per germline. For the CDR3, the DNA is TGTGCCAGCAGCGCGCGGAGGACTAATGAAAAACTGTTTTTT. As protein: CASSARRTNEKLFF. The full variable domain, its missing parts supplied by reference TRBV28 and TRBJ1-4, is DVKVTQSSRYLVKRTGEKVFLECVQDMDHENMFWYRQDPGLGLRLIYFSYDVKMKEKGDIPEGYSVSREKKERFSLILESASTNQTSMYLCASSARRTNEKLFFGSGTQLSVL.

The chain couples TRBV11-1 to TRBJ2-5, with a weak D call TRBD1 (5 bases). The CDR3 is made up of 13 amino acids. The germline CDR1 and CDR2 sequences are SGHAT and FQDESV (reference sequence). The V end lost 6 bases, the J end lost 1 base, and 9 bases lay between the germline ends. CDR3 loop: CASSQGFQETQYF. The CDR3 DNA sequence: TGTGCCAGCAGTCAGGGTTTCCAAGAGACCCAGTACTTC.

V usage is TRBV18 and J usage is TRBJ1-1; 11 nucleotides match TRBD1. The CDR3 sequence is 16 residues long. Germline CDR1 reads KGHSH; CDR2 reads LQKENI. Unmatched junction bases numbered 10, after V lost 6 bases and J lost 4 bases. The CDR3 DNA reads TGTGCCAGCTCTCGGGACAGGGGGGAATTGGGCACTGAAGCTTTCTTT. It codes for CASSRDRGELGTEAFF.

In this sample, this clone turned up once. The rearrangement joins TRBV6-6 to TRBJ1-1, with D possibly being TRBD1 (5 bases). Looked up from germline, CDR1 is MNHNY and CDR2 is SVGAGI (reference sequence). CDR3 length equals 15 residues. Trimming shortened V by 5 bases and J by 0 bases, and 13 bases separated the two germline ends. In DNA form, the CDR3 reads TGTGCCAGCAGTAAGCAGGGTGGCATGAACACTGAAGCTTTCTTT. It specifies CASSKQGGMNTEAFF.

This chain links TRBV7-3 with TRBJ2-1; TRBD2 matches at 9 bases. The CDR3 is made up of 16 amino acids. The trim removed 4 bases at V and 9 bases at J, leaving 13 bases unmatched. Germline assignment: CDR1 SGHTA and CDR2 FQGTGA. The CDR3 DNA follows: TGTGCCAGCAGCTCCGCGGGGAGTGCGGGGGGGTCTGAGCAGTTCTTC. Its translation: CASSSAGSAGGSEQFF.

The rearrangement joins TRBV5-1 to TRBJ1-4, with D unclear. The germline gives CDR1 SGHRS, CDR2 YFSETQ. The V end lost 7 bases, the J end lost 0 bases, and 4 bases lay between the germline ends. The CDR3 contains 12 residues. CDR3 bases: TGCGCCAGCCGGGCAACTAATGAAAAACTGTTTTTT. Its protein product is CASRATNEKLFF.

This clone was found once. The chain employs TRBV30 and TRBJ2-3; possible D gene TRBD2, 5 bases. The V and J ends lost 1 base and 12 bases respectively, with 14 bases between them. The CDR3 runs to 12 residues. The germline CDR1 and CDR2 sequences are GTSNPN and SVGIG (reference sequence). CDR3 nucleotides: TGTGCCTGGAGTGGGACGGGATTGGACCAGTATTTT. It yields the protein CAWSGTGLDQYF.

This clone was seen a single time. The chain recombines TRBV6-1 with TRBJ2-5, with a weak D call TRBD2 (6 bases). The V end lost 11 bases, the J end lost 4 bases, and 11 bases lay between the germline ends. CDR3 length equals 11 residues. The germline V gene has CDR1 MNHNS and CDR2 SASEGT. In DNA form, the CDR3 reads TGTGCCTCCCGGGGGTCAGAGACCCAGTACTTC. Translated, it gives CASRGSETQYF.

The chain has TRBV21-1 and TRBJ1-5; the table's D call, TRBD1, has no DNA check behind it. TRBV21-1 represents a pseudogene. This CDR3 has 14 residues. The chain's CDR3 is CASRTSSSNQPQHF. The CDR3 DNA reads TGTGCCAGCAGGACATCAAGTAGCAATCAGCCCCAGCATTTT.

The chain employs TRBV30 and TRBJ1-4; a weak D match, TRBD1 (6 bases). The CDR3 consists of 15 residues. The V and J ends lost 0 bases and 5 bases respectively, with 13 bases between them. Germline lookup yields CDR1 GTSNPN and CDR2 SVGIG (reference sequence). As DNA, the CDR3 is TGTGCCTGGAGTGTGGGGGGGCTGAAGAATGAAAAACTGTTTTTT. Translating gives CAWSVGGLKNEKLFF. Complete variable domain (other parts from reference TRBV30 and TRBJ1-4): SQTIHQWPATLVQPVGSPLSLECTVEGTSNPNLYWYRQAAGRGLQLLFYSVGIGQISSEVPQNLSASRPQDRQFILSSKKLLLSDSGFYLCAWSVGGLKNEKLFFGSGTQLSVL.

The rearrangement links TRBV21-1 to TRBJ1-2; TRBD1 is taken as the D call from the table, unchecked against the DNA. TRBV21-1 is termed a pseudogene. The CDR3 has 18 amino acids. CDR3 region: CASSKAPGQANFNYGYTF. The CDR3 DNA follows: TGTGCCAGCAGCAAAGCGCCGGGACAGGCGAACTTTAACTATGGCTACACCTTC.

The gene calls are TRBV2 and TRBJ1-4; perhaps TRBD1 as D (6 bases). The CDR3 runs 14 residues. Trimming took off 4 bases at V and 5 bases at J, with 11 bases between the two ends. The germline CDR1 and CDR2 sequences are SNHLY and FYNNEI. Here the CDR3 DNA reads TGTGCCAGCAGTGCGGACAGATTAAATGAAAAACTGTTTTTT. It is translated as CASSADRLNEKLFF.

V and J are TRBV12-3 or TRBV12-4 and TRBJ1-5; D is unresolved. V was shortened by 1 base and J by 7 bases, with 8 bases between the two germline ends. This CDR3 spans 13 amino acids. The CDR3 sequence is CASSLGPGQPQHF. CDR3 nucleotide sequence: TGTGCCAGCAGTTTAGGTCCAGGACAGCCCCAGCATTTT.

The V call is TRBV4-2, the J call TRBJ2-1, with 11 bases fitting TRBD2. Trimming removed 0 bases from V and 0 bases from J; junction bases left unmatched: 7. The CDR3 is 19 residues long. Germline loops: CDR1 LGHNA, CDR2 YNFKEQ. CDR3 nucleotide sequence: TGTGCCAGCAGCCAAGACGGCCTAGCGGGGGGCTCCTCCTACAATGAGCAGTTCTTC. It codes for CASSQDGLAGGSSYNEQFF.

This clone showed up just once. The chain links TRBV2 to TRBJ1-5, with 10 bases aligning to TRBD1. The V gene end was trimmed by 6 bases and the J gene end by 2 bases; junction bases not matched to a gene: 7. The V gene's germline CDR1 is SNHLY and CDR2 FYNNEI. This CDR3 has 16 residues. The CDR3 spells CASRAGTGVRNQPQHF. Here the CDR3 DNA reads TGTGCCAGCAGAGCCGGGACAGGGGTACGCAATCAGCCCCAGCATTTT.

The chain couples TRBV28 to TRBJ1-1; 8 bases align to TRBD1. Germline V gene data show CDR1 as MDHEN and CDR2 as SYDVKM. V gave up 5 bases and J gave up 4 bases; unmatched junction bases: 6. The CDR3 sequence is 14 residues long. CDR3: CASSPGGLGTEAFF. CDR3 nucleotides: TGTGCCAGCAGTCCAGGGGGCTTGGGCACTGAAGCTTTCTTT. Variable domain in full (rest from reference TRBV28 and TRBJ1-1): DVKVTQSSRYLVKRTGEKVFLECVQDMDHENMFWYRQDPGLGLRLIYFSYDVKMKEKGDIPEGYSVSREKKERFSLILESASTNQTSMYLCASSPGGLGTEAFFGQGTRLTVV.

In this sample, this clone turned up a few times. The J gene is TRBJ1-1, the V gene TRBV18, with D possibly matching TRBD1 (5 bases). Germline loops: CDR1 KGHSH, CDR2 LQKENI. This CDR3 spans 14 amino acids. V gave up 1 base and J gave up 0 bases, with 6 bases separating them. CDR3 DNA sequence: TGTGCCAGCTCACCACGGGGCTTGAACACTGAAGCTTTCTTT. Translated, it gives CASSPRGLNTEAFF.

This clone appeared a single time. This chain links TRBV12-3 or TRBV12-4 with TRBJ1-1; the D is unclear. V lost 3 bases and J 1 base, leaving 6 bases between the germline ends. The CDR3 is 13 amino acids. The CDR3 is CASSFARNTEAFF. Here the CDR3 DNA reads TGTGCCAGCAGTTTCGCCAGGAACACTGAAGCTTTCTTT.

V usage is TRBV27 and J usage is TRBJ1-6, with a weak D call TRBD1 (5 bases). Looked up from germline, CDR1 is MNHEY and CDR2 is SMNVEV (reference sequence). This CDR3 region has 16 residues. V was pared by 5 bases and J by 7 bases, with 18 bases between. Written as DNA, the CDR3 is TGTGCCAGCAGTACTCGGACAATAGGGGCCAATTCACCCCTCCACTTT. Translating it yields CASSTRTIGANSPLHF.

The chain joins TRBV19 to TRBJ1-5; 7 nucleotides agree with TRBD1. CDR1 and CDR2 from the germline V gene are LNHDA and SQIVND (reference sequence). The CDR3 has 16 amino acids. V was clipped by 6 bases and J by 1 base; unmatched bases: 9. CDR3 region: CASRLKTGASNQPQHF. CDR3 nucleotides: TGTGCCAGTAGGTTAAAAACAGGGGCAAGCAATCAGCCCCAGCATTTT.

The V call is TRBV27, the J call TRBJ1-2; no clear D. Germline values: CDR1 MNHEY, CDR2 SMNVEV (reference sequence). Trimming shortened V by 3 bases and J by 3 bases, and 8 bases separated the two germline ends. This CDR3 comprises 13 residues. CDR3 amino acids: CASSFSGDYGYTF. The CDR3 DNA sequence: TGTGCCAGCAGTTTTTCGGGAGACTATGGCTACACCTTC.

This chain uses TRBV7-9 with TRBJ1-2; D may be TRBD1 (6 bases). V lost 2 bases and J 3 bases, leaving 10 bases between the germline ends. Germline V gene lookup returns CDR1 SEHNR and CDR2 FQNEAQ (reference sequence). The CDR3 loop spans 14 amino acids. CDR3 residues: CASSLLDRYYGYTF. The CDR3 DNA reads TGTGCCAGCAGCTTATTGGACAGATACTATGGCTACACCTTC.

J is TRBJ2-5 and V is TRBV5-1; 7 bases are a match to TRBD2. J was trimmed by 1 base and V by 4 bases; bases with no gene match: 10. CDR3 length: 16 amino acids. Germline V gives CDR1 SGHRS, CDR2 YFSETQ. The CDR3 here is CASSPSSSGVQETQYF. The CDR3 DNA reads as TGCGCCAGCAGCCCCTCCTCGAGCGGGGTCCAAGAGACCCAGTACTTC.